This T cell receptor beta chain was observed in a study of blood T cells in healthy people across ages. Points from the study as a whole: While age rose, TCR beta diversity per million T cells dropped in a roughly linear way. Strongly correlated with naive T cell percentage was TCR beta diversity. Among long-lived donors, naive CD4+ cells were more numerous and diversity higher than in aged donors.

This clonotype came up a few times. The antigen is undetermined. The use of a sample-barcoded 5' primer and a J-beta primer mix characterized a second PCR of about 6 to 12 cycles. TCRdb itself ran the 5' RACE reads through MiXCR, one entry per CDR3 protein. Of around 1,500,000 distinct CDR3 sequences detected, about 28% appear once; the ten largest clones hold more than 6%. V was shortened by 3 bases and J by 0 bases, with 15 bases between the two germline ends. Germline V lookup: CDR1 LNHNV, CDR2 YYDKDF (reference sequence). This CDR3 has 16 amino acids. The chain recombines TRBV15 with TRBJ2-7; a possible D gene is TRBD1 (6 bases). Sequencing was done on a sample of blood. The source of this sequence is a woman under 40 in good health. The CDR3 protein is CATSSDAGEYSYEQYF. The CDR3 region has the DNA TGTGCCACCAGCAGTGATGCAGGGGAGTACTCCTACGAGCAGTACTTC. Full variable domain (rest looked up from reference TRBV15 and TRBJ2-7): DAMVIQNPRYQVTQFGKPVTLSCSQTLNHNVMYWYQQKSSQAPKLLFHYYDKDFNNEADTPDNFQSRRPNTSFCFLDIRSPGLGDTAMYLCATSSDAGEYSYEQYFGPGTRLTVT.